The 19 T cell receptor beta chains below all came from one sample that was sequenced in a study of graft-versus-host responses after intestinal transplantation. These receptors have no identified antigens. Clones were sequenced by immunoSEQ multiplex PCR, and TCRdb holds only the in-frame ones, with some missing. The table has 100,000 or so clones, about 93% seen once; the top ten hold more than 0.15%. The sequencing used unstimulated CD4+ T cells sorted from spleen or lymph node cells, collected before intestinal transplant. These receptors were taken from a human donor who received an intestinal transplant.

The chain uses TRBV6-1 and TRBJ2-5; a possible D gene is TRBD1 (5 bases). The V end lost 8 bases, the J end lost 3 bases, and 10 bases lay between the germline ends. This CDR3 comprises 12 residues. CDR1 and CDR2 from the germline V gene are MNHNS and SASEGT. CDR3 region: CASYRTKETQYF. CDR3 bases: TGTGCCAGCTATCGGACAAAAGAGACCCAGTACTTC.

The chain has TRBV27 and TRBJ1-2, with D maybe TRBD1 (6 bases). Per germline, CDR1 MNHEY and CDR2 SMNVEV (reference sequence). The CDR3 is made up of 14 amino acids. V dropped 6 bases and J dropped 5 bases, with 16 bases sitting between them. CDR3 DNA: TGTGCCAGCAGCTTAGCCGGGGGGCCTTATGGCTACACCTTC. It is translated as CASSLAGGPYGYTF.

This clone was observed once. The gene calls are TRBV9 and TRBJ1-2; TRBD1 matches 9 bases. Trimming took 4 bases from V and 3 from J; bases not matched to a gene: 10. The CDR3 length is 16 residues. Per germline, CDR1 SGDLS and CDR2 YYNGEE. The CDR3 is CASSPRQQGAYYGYTF. The CDR3 DNA follows: TGTGCCAGCAGCCCTCGCCAACAGGGGGCCTACTATGGCTACACCTTC.

This chain joins TRBV12-5 and TRBJ2-1, with D hard to call. Germline lookup yields CDR1 LGHNT and CDR2 FRNRAP. This CDR3 contains 13 residues. V was shortened by 3 bases and J by 4 bases, with 7 bases between the two germline ends. CDR3 nucleotides: TGTGCTAGTGGTTTAGACTTATACAATGAGCAGTTCTTC. Its translation: CASGLDLYNEQFF.

The V gene is TRBV19, the J gene TRBJ2-1; D possibly corresponds to TRBD2 (7 bases). Trimming pared 4 bases from V and 6 bases from J, leaving 13 bases between. The CDR3 sequence is 14 residues long. Germline V lookup: CDR1 LNHDA, CDR2 SQIVND (reference sequence). Written as DNA, the CDR3 is TGTGCCAGTAGTAGCGGGAGAGGGGGCAATGAGCAGTTCTTC. Translating gives CASSSGRGGNEQFF.

The chain links TRBV7-9 to TRBJ1-4; a possible D gene is TRBD1 (6 bases). Trimming removed 1 base at V and 8 bases at J, with 11 bases between. Germline V gene sequence: CDR1 SEHNR, CDR2 FQNEAQ (reference sequence). This CDR3 comprises 14 residues. CDR3 protein: CASSLDRVGEKLFF. As DNA, the CDR3 is TGTGCCAGCAGCTTAGACAGGGTGGGGGAAAAACTGTTTTTT.

The chain uses TRBV19 and TRBJ1-1; D not resolved. Germline assignment: CDR1 LNHDA and CDR2 SQIVND (reference sequence). The CDR3 consists of 12 residues. V was shortened by 8 bases and J by 3 bases, with 10 bases between the two germline ends. The CDR3 loop reads CASGRRDTEAFF. The CDR3 DNA sequence: TGTGCCAGTGGGAGGAGGGACACTGAAGCTTTCTTT. Full variable domain (remainder filled in from reference TRBV19 and TRBJ1-1): DGGITQSPKYLFRKEGQNVTLSCEQNLNHDAMYWYRQDPGQGLRLIYYSQIVNDFQKGDIAEGYSVSREKKESFPLTVTSAQKNPTAFYLCASGRRDTEAFFGQGTRLTVV.

The V gene is TRBV19, the J gene TRBJ1-5; tentative D call: TRBD1 (5 bases). Germline-derived CDR1 and CDR2 are LNHDA and SQIVND (reference sequence). CDR3 length equals 16 residues. Trimming shortened V by 0 bases and J by 3 bases, and 12 bases separated the two germline ends. The CDR3 is CASSIDPTALNQPQHF. The DNA for the CDR3 is TGTGCCAGTAGTATAGATCCGACAGCTCTCAATCAGCCCCAGCATTTT.

The chain uses TRBV6-5 and TRBJ1-2, with D unclear. V shed 2 bases and J shed 1 base, with 11 bases lying between them. Germline-derived CDR1 and CDR2 are MNHEY and SVGAGI. This CDR3 comprises 15 residues. The CDR3 is CASSYNSADNYGYTF. CDR3 sequence (DNA): TGTGCCAGCAGTTACAATAGCGCCGATAACTATGGCTACACCTTC.

The rearrangement links TRBV6-6 to TRBJ2-7, with D unclear. V was clipped by 0 bases and J by 2 bases, with 8 bases between them. CDR1 MNHNY and CDR2 SVGAGI come from the germline V gene (reference sequence). The CDR3 is 14 residues long. CDR3 DNA sequence: TGTGCCAGCAGTTACTCTGACTCGCCCTACGAGCAGTACTTC. It codes for CASSYSDSPYEQYF.

The rearrangement joins TRBV6-1 to TRBJ2-2; TRBD1 matches 7 bases. The germline V gene has CDR1 MNHNS and CDR2 SASEGT. The CDR3 is made up of 14 amino acids. V trimming: 8 bases; J trimming: 1 base; junction bases outside the gene matches: 4. In DNA, the CDR3 is TGTGCCAGCTTTTGGACAGGGAACACCGGGGAGCTGTTTTTT. It translates to CASFWTGNTGELFF.

The chain couples TRBV11-3 to TRBJ1-2; D unresolved. The V end lost 3 bases, the J end lost 3 bases, and 8 bases lay between the germline ends. This CDR3 contains 13 residues. Looked up from germline, CDR1 is SGHNT and CDR2 is YENEEA. The CDR3 DNA is TGTGCCAGCAGCTTGATCTCAGACTATGGCTACACCTTC. Encoded protein: CASSLISDYGYTF.

The chain links TRBV2 to TRBJ1-2; D is undetermined. The length of the CDR3 is 13 residues. The germline V gene encodes CDR1 SNHLY and CDR2 FYNNEI. V was pared by 11 bases and J by 4 bases, with 17 bases between. The CDR3 reads CALTAAGTYGYTF. CDR3 nucleotides: TGTGCCCTGACCGCGGCGGGCACCTATGGCTACACCTTC.

The chain employs TRBV25-1 and TRBJ1-5; D is ambiguous. Germline-derived CDR1 and CDR2 are MGHDK and SYGVNS. The germline V and J ends were trimmed by 6 bases and 0 bases, with 6 bases remaining between them. This CDR3 region has 13 residues. Here the CDR3 DNA reads TGTGCCAGCAGCTACCATAGCAATCAGCCCCAGCATTTT. It translates to CASSYHSNQPQHF.

The V and J genes are TRBV29-1 and TRBJ1-3; D ambiguous. Germline V gene data show CDR1 as SQVTM and CDR2 as ANQGSEA. Trimming pared 4 bases from V and 2 bases from J, leaving 9 bases between. CDR3 length equals 13 residues. CDR3 bases: TGCAGCGTTGCCGACGGGGCTGGAAACACCATATATTTT. The encoded protein is CSVADGAGNTIYF.

V is TRBV23-1 and J is TRBJ2-7; 7 nucleotides line up with TRBD1. TRBV23-1 is labeled an ORF, and its function is uncertain. The V and J ends lost 0 bases and 7 bases, in that order; junction bases with no gene match: 21. The CDR3 length is 19 residues. CDR3 sequence reads: CASSQSTPITGATVGEQYF. CDR3 coding DNA: TGCGCCAGCAGTCAATCGACCCCAATCACAGGGGCCACCGTGGGGGAGCAGTACTTC.

The J gene is TRBJ2-5, the V gene TRBV18; 9 positions match TRBD2. The CDR3 is 14 residues long. V lost 5 bases and J lost 0; bases outside the gene matches: 1. Germline V gene lookup returns CDR1 KGHSH and CDR2 LQKENI. The CDR3 region is CASSRLADQETQYF. The CDR3 bases are TGTGCCAGCTCAAGACTAGCGGACCAAGAGACCCAGTACTTC.

CDR3 region: CASSPGLAGGTDTQYF. The CDR3 DNA is TGTGCCAGCAGCCCCGGACTAGCGGGGGGGACAGATACGCAGTATTTT. The chain is built from TRBV7-3 and TRBJ2-3; 15 bases map to TRBD2. The CDR3 is made up of 16 amino acids. The V and J ends lost 5 bases and 3 bases, in that order; junction bases with no gene match: 3. Looked up from germline, CDR1 is SGHTA and CDR2 is FQGTGA.

This clone was found once. The V call is TRBV19, the J call TRBJ1-5, with D uncertain. The V and J ends lost 1 base and 4 bases respectively, with 14 bases between them. Germline V gives CDR1 LNHDA, CDR2 SQIVND (reference sequence). The CDR3 runs 16 residues. The CDR3 is CASSIVGVSPNQPQHF. DNA for the CDR3: TGTGCCAGTAGTATAGTCGGGGTCTCGCCAAATCAGCCCCAGCATTTT.